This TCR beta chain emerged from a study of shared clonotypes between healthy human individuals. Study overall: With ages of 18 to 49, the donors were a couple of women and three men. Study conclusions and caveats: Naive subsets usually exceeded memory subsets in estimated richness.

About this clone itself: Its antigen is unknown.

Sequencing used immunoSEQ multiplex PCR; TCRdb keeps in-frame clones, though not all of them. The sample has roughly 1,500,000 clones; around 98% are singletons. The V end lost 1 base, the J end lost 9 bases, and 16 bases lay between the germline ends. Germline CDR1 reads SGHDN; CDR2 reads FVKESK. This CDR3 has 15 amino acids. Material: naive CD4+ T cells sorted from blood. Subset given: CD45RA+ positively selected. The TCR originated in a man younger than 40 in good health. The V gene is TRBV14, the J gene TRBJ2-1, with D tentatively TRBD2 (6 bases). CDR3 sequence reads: CASSQVGGSRSEQFF. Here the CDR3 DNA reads TGTGCCAGCAGCCAAGTGGGGGGAAGTCGGAGTGAGCAGTTCTTC.